This TCR beta chain was sequenced in a study of cytomegalovirus exposure and HLA in healthy donors. Whole-study findings and limits: Looking again later, the authors saw that most CMV-associated TCR beta chains seemed HLA-restricted. Later analysis found that TCR beta chains associated with HLA were more clonally expanded than other, equally common chains. It emerged from a later analysis that several of the most significant clusters appeared to be linked to common viral pathogens.

As for the donors, each was a healthy bone marrow donor. Concerning this clone itself: Its antigen is undetermined.

The CDR3 contains 16 residues. The germline V gene has CDR1 KGHSH and CDR2 LQKENI. A multiplex PCR was run with 60 Vbeta primers and 13 Jbeta primers. Some clones are missing from TCRdb's copy, which holds only in-frame ones; the method was immunoSEQ multiplex PCR. The table lists 55,000 to 65,000 clones, 65% to 90% of them singletons. V gene TRBV18 combines with J gene TRBJ2-5; 7 nucleotides match TRBD2. The DNA end lines up better with TRBJ2-7; the J call may be wrong. What was sequenced was PBMCs. The receptor comes from a female donor in good health and CMV-seronegative. In DNA form, the CDR3 reads TGTGCCAGCTCGCCCCTTACTAGCGTAAAAGGGAACGAGCAGTACTTC. Protein: CASSPLTSVKGNEQYF.